The subject of this entry is one T cell receptor beta chain. The CDR3 totals 13 residues. V was clipped by 9 bases and J by 7 bases, with 15 bases between them. Germline V lookup: CDR1 LNHDA, CDR2 SQIVND (reference sequence). This entry is derived from a study of cytomegalovirus exposure and HLA in healthy donors. As for the study in general: From about 179 million T cells, an earlier analysis saw approximately 110 million unique TCR beta sequences.

The PCR made use of 60 Vbeta and 13 Jbeta primers. Sequencing was performed with immunoSEQ multiplex PCR; in TCRdb, only in-frame clones are kept and a portion is missing. The specimen's table records about 160,000 clones. The sample comprised PBMCs. The clonotype was recovered from a woman aged 60-75 years in good health and CMV-seronegative. The chain employs TRBV19 and TRBJ1-4; weak D call: TRBD1 (6 bases). The CDR3 sequence is CASRGGHREKLFF. CDR3 bases: TGTGCCAGCCGGGGGGGACACCGTGAAAAACTGTTTTTT.